These T cell receptor beta chains were read from a single sample in a study of blood T cells in healthy people across ages. TCRdb re-analysed the 5' RACE reads in MiXCR, keeping a single row per CDR3 protein. This sample has 1.6 million or so distinct CDR3 sequences, with about 35% found just once. Sequenced input: blood. The receptor set was obtained from a woman in her twenties or thirties in good health. Each CDR3 is given with its conserved first and last residue. Fields, in order: J gene, V gene, CDR3 protein.

j_call: TRBJ2-7; v_call: TRBV20-1; cdr3_aa: CSARDITKDEQYF
j_call: TRBJ1-5; v_call: TRBV2; cdr3_aa: CASSELTPRNQPQHF
j_call: TRBJ2-2; v_call: TRBV6-5; cdr3_aa: CASSYSRLGSGELFF
j_call: TRBJ2-3; v_call: TRBV20-1; cdr3_aa: CSAGDHSSADTQYF
j_call: TRBJ1-4; v_call: TRBV2; cdr3_aa: CASSEGDRVYEKLFF
j_call: TRBJ2-7; v_call: TRBV30; cdr3_aa: CAWTPGTGGLYEQYF
j_call: TRBJ2-1; v_call: TRBV30; cdr3_aa: CAWSVMYNEQFF
j_call: TRBJ1-2; v_call: TRBV7-2; cdr3_aa: CADPLDGRPGYGYTF
j_call: TRBJ1-2; v_call: TRBV4-1; cdr3_aa: CASHGRGGGYTF
j_call: TRBJ1-2; v_call: TRBV29-1; cdr3_aa: CSVDKVGYGYTF
j_call: -; v_call: TRBV10-3; cdr3_aa: CAISGDRGYEQYF
j_call: TRBJ2-3; v_call: TRBV12-3/TRBV12-4; cdr3_aa: CASSVSGLAEGTDTQYF
j_call: TRBJ2-7; v_call: TRBV20-1; cdr3_aa: CSARVGASSYEQYF
j_call: TRBJ2-3; v_call: TRBV12-3/TRBV12-4; cdr3_aa: CASTLGGGDTQYF
j_call: TRBJ2-6; v_call: TRBV6-4; cdr3_aa: CASPSIISGANVLTF
j_call: TRBJ2-3; v_call: TRBV5-1; cdr3_aa: CASSFGLVSSTDTQYF
j_call: TRBJ2-7; v_call: TRBV4-1; cdr3_aa: CASSMGRGASGPYEQYF
j_call: TRBJ2-7; v_call: TRBV18; cdr3_aa: CASSPRTITSGGYEQYF